This entry describes one T cell receptor (beta chain). The germline CDR1 and CDR2 sequences are MDHEN and SYDVKM. Trimming cost V 6 bases and J 4 bases, with 13 bases left between them. CDR3 size: 14 residues. The data stem from a study of blood T cell repertoires in COVID-19. Per the authors' pipeline: Reference gene primers were amplified, and this amplification served to estimate nucleated cell counts. Generated by immunoSEQ multiplex PCR, the TCRdb table keeps only in-frame clones and is missing some. V and J calls and clone size follow that table, whereas D and trimming were derived from the DNA. The sample lists about 98,000 clones; roughly 80% were seen once.

The receptor was isolated from a woman aged 80 or older with acute or convalescent COVID-19. Sequencing was carried out using peripheral blood. The V gene is TRBV28, the J gene TRBJ1-3; D possibly corresponds to TRBD1 (5 bases). This CDR3 is CASRAGITGNTIYF. CDR3 nucleotides: TGTGCCAGCAGGGCAGGGATTACGGGAAACACCATATATTTT.